This T cell receptor (beta chain) was retrieved from a study of blood T cell repertoires in COVID-19. Study in general: The study drew acute and convalescent COVID-19 samples from the United States, Italy and Spain. T cells, B-cell-depleted T cells, or PBMCs supplied cDNA or gDNA.

In the original analysis: Nucleated cell number was recorded as an estimate derived from reference gene primer amplification. Sequenced by immunoSEQ multiplex PCR; TCRdb stores in-frame clones only, minus some. V and J calls and clone size come straight from that table; D and trimming were deduced from the DNA. Of around 83,000 clones listed, more than 75% are singletons. This sequence was found in a woman in her 70s with acute or convalescent COVID-19. Sequenced input: peripheral blood.

CDR3 loop: CAWQRGGPYGYTF. CDR3 DNA: TGTGCCTGGCAAAGGGGTGGCCCCTATGGCTACACCTTC. The J gene is TRBJ1-2, the V gene TRBV30, with D tentatively TRBD1 (5 bases). Trimming removed 5 bases from V and 4 bases from J, with 14 bases in between. Germline loops: CDR1 GTSNPN, CDR2 SVGIG (reference sequence). The CDR3 runs 13 residues.